The rows below give T cell receptor beta chains drawn from one sample of a study of OX40 agonist ivuxolimab in advanced cancers. Sequenced by immunoSEQ multiplex PCR; TCRdb stores in-frame clones only, minus some. The table includes about 31,000 clones, around 87% detected once. The sample in question was CD4+ or CD8+ T cells sorted from blood, obtained in a trial of the OX40 agonist ivuxolimab. These receptors were obtained from an adult with an advanced solid tumor such as melanoma, head and neck, liver or kidney cancer. CDR3s include the opening cysteine and the closing phenylalanine or tryptophan. A D gene is named only where the DNA matches it firmly. Clone size appears in some rows only: once, few, many, or a class for an expanded clone.

V gene,J gene,clone size,D gene,CDR3 protein,CDR3 DNA
TRBV5-8,TRBJ2-1,.,TRBD2,CASSLIGRPGYNEQFF,TGTGCCAGCAGCTTGATCGGGAGGCCGGGGTACAATGAGCAGTTCTTC
TRBV18,TRBJ1-2,.,.,CASSPDFFDGYTF,TGTGCCAGCTCACCCGACTTTTTCGATGGCTACACCTTC
TRBV2,TRBJ1-2,.,.,CASRGTNYGYTF,TGTGCCAGCAGGGGGACAAACTATGGCTACACCTTC
TRBV28,TRBJ2-7,.,.,CASSSPGEQYF,TGTGCCAGCAGTTCCCCGGGCGAGCAGTACTTC
TRBV10-1,TRBJ2-2,.,TRBD2,CASSIGLDGTGELFF,TGCGCCAGCAGTATTGGACTAGACGGTACCGGGGAGCTGTTTTTT
TRBV25-1,TRBJ1-1,.,.,CASSGRAPNTEAFF,TGTGCCAGCAGTGGCAGGGCGCCGAACACTGAAGCTTTCTTT
TRBV6-5,TRBJ1-1,.,.,CASRIPAQGGEAFF,TGTGCCAGCAGAATACCCGCCCAGGGCGGTGAAGCTTTCTTT
TRBV5-1,TRBJ2-1,few,.,CASRSSLGYNEQFF,TGCGCCAGCAGATCCTCCTTGGGATACAATGAGCAGTTCTTC
TRBV10-1,TRBJ2-2,.,.,CASSGRTNTGELFF,TGCGCCAGCAGTGGAAGGACGAACACCGGGGAGCTGTTTTTT
TRBV7-2,TRBJ2-3,.,TRBD2,CASSLSSGMADTQYF,TGTGCCAGCAGTTTAAGTAGCGGGATGGCAGATACGCAGTATTTT
TRBV15,TRBJ1-2,.,TRBD1,CATSRELISGTAYGYTF,TGTGCCACCAGCAGAGAGTTAATCTCCGGGACAGCCTATGGCTACACCTTC
TRBV6-5,TRBJ2-1,.,.,CASSYSIPPNEQFF,TGTGCCAGCAGTTACTCTATTCCCCCCAATGAGCAGTTCTTC
TRBV7-7,TRBJ2-5,.,TRBD2,CASSRGLAEETQYF,TGTGCTAGCAGCAGGGGACTAGCGGAAGAGACCCAGTACTTC
TRBV25-1,TRBJ1-1,.,TRBD1,CASRGTGGRTEAFF,TGTGCCAGCAGGGGGACAGGGGGCCGCACTGAAGCTTTCTTT
TRBV29-1,TRBJ2-7,.,.,CSVEGLAYEQYF,TGCAGCGTTGAAGGGTTGGCCTACGAGCAGTACTTC
TRBV6-6,TRBJ1-5,.,.,CASSYEGRGYQPQHF,TGTGCCAGCAGTTACGAGGGGAGAGGATATCAGCCCCAGCATTTT
TRBV29-1,TRBJ2-7,.,.,CSVTQGGIDEQYF,TGCAGCGTGACACAGGGAGGAATAGACGAGCAGTACTTC
TRBV10-1,TRBJ2-6,.,TRBD2,CASMGLAVTGANVLTF,TGCGCCAGCATGGGACTAGCGGTGACTGGGGCCAACGTCCTGACTTTC
TRBV5-1,TRBJ1-1,.,.,CASSPQGGHSGEAFF,TGCGCCAGCAGCCCACAAGGGGGTCATAGCGGTGAAGCTTTCTTT
TRBV5-5,TRBJ2-7,few,TRBD1,CASSLRTGISYEQYF,TGTGCCAGCAGCTTAAGGACAGGGATTTCCTACGAGCAGTACTTC
TRBV6-1,TRBJ1-1,few,.,CASSHSRESEAFF,TGTGCCAGCAGTCACAGCAGGGAATCTGAAGCTTTCTTT
TRBV28,TRBJ1-1,.,.,CASSLAGRDTEAFF,TGTGCCAGCAGTTTAGCAGGGCGGGACACTGAAGCTTTCTTT
TRBV29-1,TRBJ2-3,.,TRBD1,CSVEILDRGPDTQYF,TGCAGCGTTGAGATTCTCGACAGGGGACCAGATACGCAGTATTTT
TRBV6-5,TRBJ2-7,once,.,CASSYRESGEQYF,TGTGCCAGCAGTTACAGGGAGTCGGGGGAGCAGTACTTC
TRBV7-2,TRBJ1-5,.,TRBD1,CASSLSGGRQPQHF,TGTGCCAGCAGCTTATCAGGGGGCCGACAGCCCCAGCATTTT
TRBV4-2,TRBJ2-2,.,TRBD2,CASSQEGLAGAGELFF,TGTGCCAGCAGCCAAGAGGGGCTAGCGGGAGCGGGGGAGCTGTTTTTT
TRBV5-6,TRBJ2-2,.,.,CASRLRGEGELFF,TGTGCCAGCAGATTAAGAGGGGAGGGGGAGCTGTTTTTT
TRBV27,TRBJ1-2,once,TRBD1,CASSSRTGYEYGYTF,TGTGCCAGCAGTTCCCGGACAGGGTACGAATATGGCTACACCTTC
TRBV6-1,TRBJ2-3,.,.,CASSGRNTDTQYF,TGTGCCAGCTCCGGCAGAAACACAGATACGCAGTATTTT
TRBV19,TRBJ2-1,.,TRBD2,CASSRGLAGPNEQFF,TGTGCCAGTAGTCGAGGACTAGCGGGACCCAATGAGCAGTTCTTC
TRBV18,TRBJ1-1,.,.,CASSRDTNTEAFF,TGTGCCAGCTCCAGGGACACGAACACTGAAGCTTTCTTT
TRBV19,TRBJ2-7,few,TRBD1,CASSTGQGGSYEQYF,TGTGCCAGTAGCACTGGACAGGGGGGCTCCTACGAGCAGTACTTC
TRBV6-1,TRBJ2-5,.,TRBD2,CASRLAGGGETQYF,TGTGCCAGCAGGCTAGCGGGAGGGGGAGAGACCCAGTACTTC
TRBV20-1,TRBJ2-5,once,.,CSALEEETQYF,TGCAGTGCTCTGGAAGAAGAGACCCAGTACTTC
TRBV2,TRBJ2-4,.,.,CASSVEGLDKNIQYF,TGTGCCAGCAGTGTTGAGGGGCTGGACAAAAACATTCAGTACTTC
TRBV25-1,TRBJ1-4,once,TRBD1,CASSVTGVGKLFF,TGTGCCAGCAGCGTGACAGGGGTAGGAAAACTGTTTTTT
TRBV2,TRBJ1-5,.,TRBD1,CASSLDRGNNQPQHF,TGTGCCAGCAGTCTGGACAGGGGAAACAATCAGCCCCAGCATTTT
TRBV5-5,TRBJ2-3,.,.,CASSLDGTTTDTQYF,TGTGCCAGCAGCTTGGACGGGACGACCACAGATACGCAGTATTTT
TRBV28,TRBJ2-2,large,.,CASSFRGTGELFF,TGTGCCAGCAGTTTCCGTGGAACCGGGGAGCTGTTTTTT
TRBV11-1,TRBJ1-3,.,.,CASSFSGVPGNTIYF,TGTGCCAGCAGCTTTTCCGGTGTCCCTGGAAACACCATATATTTT
TRBV13,TRBJ1-2,.,TRBD1,CASSPVTGTGAYGYTF,TGTGCCAGCAGTCCTGTAACGGGGACAGGGGCCTATGGCTACACCTTC
TRBV5-1,TRBJ2-3,.,TRBD2,CASGIAGFTDTQYF,TGCGCCAGCGGGATAGCGGGCTTCACAGATACGCAGTATTTT
TRBV6-5,TRBJ2-2,.,TRBD2,CASSYNGGSYTGELFF,TGTGCCAGCAGTTATAACGGGGGGTCTTACACCGGGGAGCTGTTTTTT
TRBV7-6,TRBJ2-1,.,.,CASSSSVNSYNEQFF,TGTGCCAGCAGCTCAAGCGTAAACTCCTACAATGAGCAGTTCTTC
TRBV19,TRBJ2-3,.,TRBD2,CASSTRLAGRTDTQYF,TGTGCCAGTAGTACCCGACTAGCGGGGAGGACAGATACGCAGTATTTT
TRBV2,TRBJ1-2,.,.,CASRDTGFDGYTF,TGTGCCAGCAGAGATACAGGGTTCGATGGCTACACCTTC
TRBV18,TRBJ2-7,.,.,CASSRDAGASEQYF,TGTGCCAGCTCACGGGACGCCGGGGCCTCCGAGCAGTACTTC
TRBV19,TRBJ2-1,.,TRBD2,CASKSTGGPGFDEQFF,TGTGCCAGTAAATCCACGGGAGGGCCGGGTTTTGATGAGCAGTTCTTC
TRBV6-5,TRBJ1-1,few,.,CASSYRGTMNTEAFF,TGTGCCAGCAGTTACAGGGGGACAATGAACACTGAAGCTTTCTTT
TRBV7-9,TRBJ2-5,once,.,CASSLAKGETQYF,TGTGCCAGCAGCTTAGCAAAGGGAGAGACCCAGTACTTC
TRBV10-3,TRBJ2-1,once,.,CAISEGRRVEQFF,TGTGCCATCAGTGAAGGGCGGCGGGTTGAGCAGTTCTTC
TRBV2,TRBJ2-7,.,TRBD1,CASSATGGVYEQYF,TGTGCCAGCAGTGCGACAGGGGGCGTATACGAGCAGTACTTC
TRBV7-9,TRBJ2-7,few,TRBD1,CASSLTGVMDEQYF,TGTGCCAGCAGCCTGACAGGGGTTATGGACGAGCAGTACTTC